The 27 T cell receptor beta chains below were found in one sample sequenced in a study of shared clonotypes between healthy human individuals. Here immunoSEQ multiplex PCR was the method, and the copy in TCRdb shows in-frame clones only, minus some. The sample lists around 600,000 clones; 85% to 95% were seen once. Naivety among CD8 cells was defined by CD45RO negativity and positive CCR7 selection, thereby excluding terminally differentiated effector memory CD45RA+ cells. The sequencing sample was made of naive CD8+ T cells sorted from blood. The receptors originated from a woman younger than 45 in good health.

The chain joins TRBV4-1 to TRBJ1-2; 10 nucleotides match TRBD1. From germline, CDR1 is MGHRA and CDR2 YSYEKL. The CDR3 length is 15 residues. Trimming at V came to 1 base and at J to 2 bases, leaving 1 base not matched to a gene. As DNA, the CDR3 is TGCGCCAGCAGCCAAGGGACAGGGGGGAACTATGGCTACACCTTC. Its translation: CASSQGTGGNYGYTF.

CDR3 sequence (DNA): TGTGCCAGCAGCTTATTCAGTGGCCCACAAGAGACCCAGTACTTC. Translating it yields CASSLFSGPQETQYF. The chain combines TRBV7-2 with TRBJ2-5, with no clear D. Germline CDR1 reads SGHTA; CDR2 reads FQGNSA. This CDR3 region has 15 residues. With 2 bases removed from V and 2 bases from J, the gap between germline ends came to 12 bases.

The chain has TRBV6-5 and TRBJ2-7; weak D call: TRBD1 (6 bases). The CDR3 sequence is 14 residues long. The ends were cut back, 0 bases at V and 2 bases at J, with 8 bases in the middle. Looked up from germline, CDR1 is MNHEY and CDR2 is SVGAGI. CDR3 amino acids: CASSYSQGPYEQYF. The CDR3 DNA is TGTGCCAGCAGTTACTCACAGGGCCCCTACGAGCAGTACTTC.

This chain links TRBV28 with TRBJ2-7; no clear D. CDR1 and CDR2 from the germline V gene are MDHEN and SYDVKM. Trimming stripped 1 base from V and 3 bases from J, with 10 bases between. CDR3 length equals 14 residues. CDR3 in amino acids: CASSLSLISYEQYF. The CDR3 DNA reads TGTGCCAGCAGTTTATCCCTAATAAGCTACGAGCAGTACTTC.

The chain carries TRBV4-2 and TRBJ1-4, with a possible D match to TRBD1 (5 bases). Germline V gene lookup returns CDR1 LGHNA and CDR2 YNFKEQ. This CDR3 comprises 15 residues. V lost 1 base and J lost 7, with 13 bases in between. CDR3 region: CASSQVRDAGEKLFF. As DNA, the CDR3 is TGTGCCAGCAGCCAAGTCAGGGATGCCGGTGAAAAACTGTTTTTT.

V usage is TRBV5-6 and J usage is TRBJ2-7; D possibly corresponds to TRBD1 (6 bases). The CDR3 extends over 13 amino acids. Germline V gene sequence: CDR1 SGHDT, CDR2 YYEEEE. V lost 4 bases to trimming and J lost 2 bases, with 10 bases between them. Here the CDR3 reads CASSVRGTYEQYF. CDR3 coding DNA: TGTGCCAGCAGCGTCAGGGGAACCTACGAGCAGTACTTC. The variable domain in full, with the rest retrieved from reference TRBV5-6 and TRBJ2-7, is DAGVTQSPTHLIKTRGQQVTLRCSPKSGHDTVSWYQQALGQGPQFIFQYYEEEERQRGNFPDRFSGHQFPNYSSELNVNALLLGDSALYLCASSVRGTYEQYFGPGTRLTVT.

The chain is built from TRBV15 and TRBJ2-7; D may match TRBD1 or TRBD2 (5 bases each). The V end lost 6 bases, the J end lost 6 bases, and 12 bases lay between the germline ends. CDR1 and CDR2 (germline): LNHNV, YYDKDF (reference sequence). The CDR3 extends over 12 amino acids. The CDR3 reads CATSFTGAEQYF. Written as DNA, the CDR3 is TGTGCCACCAGTTTTACCGGGGCCGAGCAGTACTTC. Filled out from reference TRBV15 and TRBJ2-7, the complete variable domain reads DAMVIQNPRYQVTQFGKPVTLSCSQTLNHNVMYWYQQKSSQAPKLLFHYYDKDFNNEADTPDNFQSRRPNTSFCFLDIRSPGLGDTAMYLCATSFTGAEQYFGPGTRLTVT.

This chain joins TRBV21-1 and TRBJ1-1; the table's D call, TRBD1, was not checked against the DNA. TRBV21-1 corresponds to a pseudogene. CDR3 size: 16 residues. The CDR3 DNA follows: TGTGCCAGCAGCAAAAGGGGCAGGGGGCCGAACACTGAAGCTTTCTTT. Protein: CASSKRGRGPNTEAFF.

This rearrangement joins TRBV28 to TRBJ2-7; 9 nucleotides match TRBD1. The CDR3 totals 17 residues. V was clipped by 2 bases and J by 4 bases; unmatched bases: 12. Germline CDR1 and CDR2: MDHEN and SYDVKM. The CDR3 spells CASSLTTGGPSPYEQYF. The CDR3 region has the DNA TGTGCCAGCAGTTTAACGACAGGGGGTCCTAGCCCGTACGAGCAGTACTTC.

The chain employs TRBV7-9 and TRBJ2-1; 9 bases are shared with TRBD2. Germline values: CDR1 SEHNR, CDR2 FQNEAQ (reference sequence). The CDR3 has 17 amino acids. V shed 2 bases, J shed 6 bases, and the junction held 11 bases outside the gene matches. CDR3 in DNA: TGTGCCAGCAGCTTAAGCTTAGCGGGAGTTTTTGTCAATGAGCAGTTCTTC. As protein: CASSLSLAGVFVNEQFF. The whole variable domain, filled in from reference TRBV7-9 and TRBJ2-1, reads DTGVSQNPRHKITKRGQNVTFRCDPISEHNRLYWYRQTLGQGPEFLTYFQNEAQLEKSRLLSDRFSAERPKGSFSTLEIQRTEQGDSAMYLCASSLSLAGVFVNEQFFGPGTRLTVL.

The gene calls are TRBV29-1 and TRBJ2-3; 10 bases match TRBD2. This CDR3 has 14 residues. The V and J ends lost 3 bases and 6 bases, in that order; junction bases with no gene match: 6. Germline CDR1 reads SQVTM; CDR2 reads ANQGSEA. For the CDR3, the DNA is TGCAGCGTTGATGGGAGCGGGAGGGCCGATACGCAGTATTTT. It encodes CSVDGSGRADTQYF.

The chain couples TRBV7-3 to TRBJ2-5, with 7 nucleotides matching TRBD2. The trim removed 2 bases at V and 8 bases at J, leaving 11 bases unmatched. This CDR3 spans 15 amino acids. In germline, CDR1 is SGHTA, CDR2 FQGTGA. Written as DNA, the CDR3 is TGTGCCAGCAGCTTATTGGGCGGGAGTGGATCAACCCAGTACTTC. This encodes CASSLLGGSGSTQYF.

The V call is TRBV28, the J call TRBJ1-2; D call uncertain. CDR3 size: 14 residues. V was clipped by 2 bases and J by 5 bases, with 12 bases between them. Germline V gene lookup returns CDR1 MDHEN and CDR2 SYDVKM. CDR3 sequence reads: CASSLIPAAYGYTF. CDR3 sequence (DNA): TGTGCCAGCAGTTTAATCCCGGCAGCTTATGGCTACACCTTC.

This rearrangement joins TRBV28 to TRBJ2-7; the D gene is possibly TRBD2 (5 bases). The CDR3 totals 16 residues. Germline V gene lookup returns CDR1 MDHEN and CDR2 SYDVKM. The V gene lost 3 bases and the J gene lost 0 bases, with 15 bases spanning the gap. CDR3 sequence: CASSFTPPGSSYEQYF. The CDR3 coding sequence is TGTGCCAGCAGTTTCACACCCCCGGGAAGCTCCTACGAGCAGTACTTC.

A word on this clone: Other DNA sequences in the same sample also yield this CDR3. The J gene is TRBJ2-7, the V gene TRBV10-2; no clear D. The V gene lost 4 bases and the J gene lost 3 bases, with 4 bases spanning the gap. The CDR3 is made up of 11 amino acids. Germline V gene data show CDR1 as WSHSY and CDR2 as SAAADI. The CDR3 here is CASSGGYEQYF. CDR3 nucleotide sequence: TGCGCCAGCAGTGGTGGCTACGAGCAGTACTTC.

This clone appeared once. The chain recombines TRBV28 with TRBJ2-1; 8 bases fit TRBD2. Germline CDR1 is MDHEN and CDR2 is SYDVKM. CDR3 length: 14 residues. V trimming: 7 bases; J trimming: 8 bases; junction bases outside the gene matches: 10. This CDR3 reads CASTLSGSPHEQFF. CDR3 DNA: TGTGCCAGCACCCTAAGCGGGAGTCCCCATGAGCAGTTCTTC.

The chain has TRBV11-2 and TRBJ2-3; D is uncertain. CDR1 and CDR2 (germline): SGHAT, FQNNGV. This CDR3 region has 16 residues. V lost 0 bases, J lost 0 bases, and 10 bases lay in between. CDR3 DNA: TGTGCCAGCAGCTTAGAACTGCTATCTAGCACAGATACGCAGTATTTT. It translates to CASSLELLSSTDTQYF.

CDR3 bases: TGTGCCAGCCAAACCCGGGGGGTAGCGGGGAGCGAGCAGTACTTC. Translated, it gives CASQTRGVAGSEQYF. V usage is TRBV27 and J usage is TRBJ2-5; 8 nucleotides agree with TRBD2. The DNA end favors TRBJ2-7, so the J call may be wrong. Germline assignment: CDR1 MNHEY and CDR2 SMNVEV (reference sequence). This CDR3 has 15 residues.

The CDR3 sequence is CASSPGQGRDEQYF. The CDR3 nucleotides read TGCGCCAGCAGCCCAGGACAGGGGAGGGACGAGCAGTACTTC. V and J are TRBV5-1 and TRBJ2-7, with 9 bases aligning to TRBD1. In germline, CDR1 is SGHRS, CDR2 YFSETQ. V shed 4 bases and J 5 bases; nucleotides not matched to a gene: 7. This CDR3 comprises 14 residues.

A word on this clone: At one end, the junction sequence differs from germline, possibly due to a read error. The genes are TRBV7-9 and TRBJ1-1; TRBD1 might be the D (6 bases). Germline CDR1 reads SEHNR; CDR2 reads FQNEAQ (reference sequence). CDR3 length: 12 residues. The CDR3 DNA reads TGTGCCAGCAGCGCGGGACACACAGAAGCTTTCTTT. Translating gives CASSAGHTEAFF.

This chain links TRBV5-5 with TRBJ1-1, with D tentatively TRBD1 (6 bases). The V and J ends lost 4 bases and 4 bases respectively, with 14 bases between them. Germline V CDR1 and CDR2: SGHKS, YYEKEE (reference sequence). This CDR3 is built from 14 residues. The CDR3, as DNA: TGTGCCAGCAGCCCCAGTACAGGGTCCACTGAAGCTTTCTTT. Its translation: CASSPSTGSTEAFF.

The chain is built from TRBV7-9 and TRBJ2-5; 15 nucleotides agree with TRBD2. The CDR3 totals 16 residues. Trimming at V came to 5 bases and at J to 4 bases, leaving 5 bases not matched to a gene. Germline V gene lookup returns CDR1 SEHNR and CDR2 FQNEAQ (reference sequence). CDR3 nucleotides: TGTGCCAGCAGCCCGTGGACTAGCGGGAGGGTAGAGACCCAGTACTTC. It encodes CASSPWTSGRVETQYF.

The gene calls are TRBV7-9 and TRBJ2-7; 15 bases are a match to TRBD2. With V trimmed by 1 base and J by 7 bases, 11 bases remained unmatched. The germline V gene has CDR1 SEHNR and CDR2 FQNEAQ (reference sequence). This CDR3 is 18 amino acids long. The CDR3 is CASSLGYGLAGGPEEQYF. For the CDR3, the DNA is TGTGCCAGCAGCTTAGGCTACGGACTAGCGGGAGGGCCGGAGGAGCAGTACTTC.

The chain links TRBV28 to TRBJ2-5, with D perhaps matching TRBD1 (5 bases). This CDR3 comprises 14 residues. Trimming took off 2 bases at V and 1 base at J, with 8 bases between the two ends. Germline CDR1 is MDHEN and CDR2 is SYDVKM. CDR3 loop: CASSLDSFQETQYF. In DNA form, the CDR3 reads TGTGCCAGCAGTTTAGACAGTTTCCAAGAGACCCAGTACTTC. Complete variable domain (other parts from reference TRBV28 and TRBJ2-5): DVKVTQSSRYLVKRTGEKVFLECVQDMDHENMFWYRQDPGLGLRLIYFSYDVKMKEKGDIPEGYSVSREKKERFSLILESASTNQTSMYLCASSLDSFQETQYFGPGTRLLVL.

The V and J genes are TRBV11-2 and TRBJ2-7; TRBD2 aligns across 7 bases. This CDR3 comprises 14 residues. The J segment lost 4 bases and the V segment lost 8 bases, leaving 11 bases of the junction unmatched. CDR1 and CDR2 (germline): SGHAT, FQNNGV. CDR3 bases: TGTGCCAGCCAAGGGGAGGGCCCCGGGTACGAGCAGTACTTC. The encoded protein is CASQGEGPGYEQYF.

This clone was recorded once. This chain links TRBV27 with TRBJ2-1; D is undetermined. The CDR3 loop spans 14 amino acids. From germline, CDR1 is MNHEY and CDR2 SMNVEV (reference sequence). Deletions cut 7 bases from V and 6 bases from J, with 16 bases between. The CDR3 protein is CASTSPALGNEQFF. The CDR3, as DNA: TGTGCCAGCACCTCGCCCGCGCTGGGCAATGAGCAGTTCTTC.

For this clone: Other nucleotide sequences in the sample specify the same CDR3. CDR3 bases: TGTGCCAGCAGCCTCGGACAGGGTAGTAACACTGAAGCTTTCTTT. Translating it yields CASSLGQGSNTEAFF. This rearrangement joins TRBV7-9 to TRBJ1-1; 8 nucleotides align to TRBD1. The junction had 7 bases not matched to a gene; V was cut back by 5 bases and J by 2 bases. Germline V gene data show CDR1 as SEHNR and CDR2 as FQNEAQ (reference sequence). The CDR3 is 15 amino acids.